Sequencing of this TCR beta chain was carried out in a study of beta chain features in type 1 diabetes. Expressed TCRB transcripts were sequenced after all isolated RNA was converted to cDNA. The read count averaged around 4 million across naive, central memory and regulatory T cell samples. Produced via immunoSEQ multiplex PCR; TCRdb's table is partial and in-frame only. The sample lists 850,000 to 900,000 clones; 17% were seen once. A remark on this clone: Its antigen is not identified.

Findings and limits, study-wide: A cDNA-based sequencing approach could over-represent cells with high TCR expression.

The germline CDR1 and CDR2 sequences are SEHNR and FQNEAQ (reference sequence). Between the trimmed V and J ends, which lost 3 bases and 4 bases, there was a span of 9 bases. The length of the CDR3 is 13 residues. The sequencing input was naive CD4+ T cells from blood. This sequence originates from a woman aged 18-30 years in good health. The chain employs TRBV7-9 and TRBJ1-1; D is unclear. The CDR3: CASSFDLGTEAFF. The CDR3 coding sequence is TGTGCCAGCAGCTTCGACCTGGGCACTGAAGCTTTCTTT.